The 5 T cell receptor beta chains listed next were all sequenced from one sample in a study of OX40 agonist ivuxolimab in advanced cancers. Measured with immunoSEQ multiplex PCR; TCRdb has only the in-frame clones, and not every one. The repertoire holds tens of thousands of clones, with around 81% as singletons. This material consisted of CD4+ or CD8+ T cells sorted from blood, taken in a trial of the OX40 agonist ivuxolimab. These receptors came from an adult with an advanced solid tumor such as melanoma, head and neck, liver or kidney cancer.

Only one count was recorded for this clone. The genes are TRBV27 and TRBJ1-6; 11 bases line up with TRBD1. Germline V CDR1 and CDR2: MNHEY, SMNVEV (reference sequence). The CDR3 sequence is 17 residues long. The ends lost 3 bases at V and 8 bases at J; junction bases unmatched: 9. The CDR3 nucleotides are TGTGCCAGCAGTTTCACTCTGGACAGGGGGCGTTATTCACCCCTCCACTTT. It is translated as CASSFTLDRGRYSPLHF.

This rearrangement joins TRBV4-2 to TRBJ1-3; D may be TRBD1 (5 bases). In germline, CDR1 is LGHNA, CDR2 YNFKEQ. With 0 bases removed from V and 2 bases from J, the gap between germline ends came to 11 bases. The CDR3 consists of 16 residues. CDR3: CASSQDVWGPGNTIYF. The CDR3 DNA is TGTGCCAGCAGCCAAGATGTTTGGGGACCTGGAAACACCATATATTTT.

The rearrangement joins TRBV6-5 to TRBJ2-7; no clear D. This CDR3 has 14 amino acids. Trimming stripped 2 bases from V and 0 bases from J, with 8 bases between. Germline V CDR1 and CDR2: MNHEY, SVGAGI. CDR3 nucleotides: TGTGCCAGCAGTTACGGCGACAACTCCTACGAGCAGTACTTC. Residues: CASSYGDNSYEQYF.

V usage is TRBV7-8 and J usage is TRBJ2-7; D is possibly TRBD1 or TRBD2 (5 bases each). V shed 5 bases and J shed 4 bases, with 15 bases lying between them. The CDR3 is 14 residues long. Germline CDR1 SGHVS, CDR2 FQNEAQ. The DNA of the CDR3 is TGTGCCAGCAGCAACAGATCGGGGCTGTACGAGCAGTACTTC. Its protein product is CASSNRSGLYEQYF.

There are a few counts of this clone. Additional DNA sequences in this sample encode the identical CDR3. This rearrangement joins TRBV5-4 to TRBJ2-5; D gene ambiguous. This CDR3 is built from 14 residues. V was shortened by 0 bases and J by 1 base, with 7 bases between the two germline ends. From germline, CDR1 is SGHNT and CDR2 YYREEE (reference sequence). The CDR3 sequence: CASSLAGVQETQYF. The CDR3 DNA reads as TGTGCCAGCAGCTTGGCAGGCGTCCAAGAGACCCAGTACTTC.